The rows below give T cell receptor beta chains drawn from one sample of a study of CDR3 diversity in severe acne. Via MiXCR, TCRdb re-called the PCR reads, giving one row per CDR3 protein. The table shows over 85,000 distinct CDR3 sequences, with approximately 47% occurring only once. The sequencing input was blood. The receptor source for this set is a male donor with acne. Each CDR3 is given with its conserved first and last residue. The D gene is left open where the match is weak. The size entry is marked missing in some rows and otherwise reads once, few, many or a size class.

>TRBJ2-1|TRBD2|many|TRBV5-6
CASSPGLAAYNEQFF
TGTGCCAGCAGCCCAGGACTAGCGGCTTACAATGAGCAGTTCTTC
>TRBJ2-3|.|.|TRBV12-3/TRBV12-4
CAIRLRASTDTQYF
TGTGCCATCAGGCTCAGGGCTAGCACAGATACGCAGTATTTT
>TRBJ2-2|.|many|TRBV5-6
CASSLYHSTGELFF
TGTGCCAGCAGCTTGTATCACTCAACCGGGGAGCTGTTTTTT
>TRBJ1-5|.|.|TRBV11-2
CASSADGEWGQPQHF
TGTGCCAGCAGCGCGGACGGGGAGTGGGGTCAGCCCCAGCATTTT
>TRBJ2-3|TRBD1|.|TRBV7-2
CASSLDRDSPDTQYF
TGTGCCAGCAGCTTAGATCGGGACAGCCCAGATACGCAGTATTTT
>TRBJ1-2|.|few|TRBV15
CATSGGISNYGYTF
TGTGCCACCAGCGGAGGGATATCTAACTATGGCTACACCTTC
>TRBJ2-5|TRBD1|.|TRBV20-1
CSARAEGTGRPETQYF
TGCAGTGCTAGAGCAGAAGGGACAGGGAGGCCGGAGACCCAGTACTTC
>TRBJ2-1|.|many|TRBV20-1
CSARDIRVSYNEQFF
TGCAGTGCTAGAGATATACGGGTTTCCTACAATGAGCAGTTCTTC
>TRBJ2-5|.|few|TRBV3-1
CASSQDGLAPQETQYF
TGTGCCAGCAGCCAAGATGGGCTAGCGCCCCAAGAGACCCAGTACTTC
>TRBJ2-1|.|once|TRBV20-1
CSAHTGSDYNEQFF
TGCAGTGCTCACACAGGGAGTGACTACAATGAGCAGTTCTTC
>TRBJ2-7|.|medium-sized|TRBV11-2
CASSLVGLGSYEQYF
TGTGCCAGCAGCTTAGTCGGGTTGGGCTCCTACGAGCAGTACTTC
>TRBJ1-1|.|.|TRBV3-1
CASSQEAGWAFF
TGTGCCAGCAGCCAAGAGGCAGGGTGGGCTTTCTTT
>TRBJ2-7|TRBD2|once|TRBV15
CATSREGLAPREQYF
TGTGCCACCAGCAGAGAAGGACTAGCCCCACGGGAGCAGTACTTC
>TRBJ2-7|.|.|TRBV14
CASSDRGGYEQYF
TGTGCCAGCAGCGACAGAGGGGGCTACGAGCAGTACTTC